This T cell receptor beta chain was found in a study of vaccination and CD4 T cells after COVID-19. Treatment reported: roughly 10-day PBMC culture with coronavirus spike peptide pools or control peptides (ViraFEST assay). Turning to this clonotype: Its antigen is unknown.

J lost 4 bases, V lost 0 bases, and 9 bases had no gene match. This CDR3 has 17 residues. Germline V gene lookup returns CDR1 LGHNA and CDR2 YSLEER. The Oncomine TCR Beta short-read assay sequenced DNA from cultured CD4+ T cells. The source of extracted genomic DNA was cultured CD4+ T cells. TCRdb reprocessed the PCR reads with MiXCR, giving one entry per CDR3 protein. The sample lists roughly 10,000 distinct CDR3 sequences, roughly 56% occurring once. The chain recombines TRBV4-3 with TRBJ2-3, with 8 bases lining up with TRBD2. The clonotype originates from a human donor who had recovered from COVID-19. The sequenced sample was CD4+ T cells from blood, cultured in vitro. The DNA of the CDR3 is TGCGCCAGCAGCCAAGAAACCGGGACTAGAGGGCCAGATACGCAGTATTTT. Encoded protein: CASSQETGTRGPDTQYF.